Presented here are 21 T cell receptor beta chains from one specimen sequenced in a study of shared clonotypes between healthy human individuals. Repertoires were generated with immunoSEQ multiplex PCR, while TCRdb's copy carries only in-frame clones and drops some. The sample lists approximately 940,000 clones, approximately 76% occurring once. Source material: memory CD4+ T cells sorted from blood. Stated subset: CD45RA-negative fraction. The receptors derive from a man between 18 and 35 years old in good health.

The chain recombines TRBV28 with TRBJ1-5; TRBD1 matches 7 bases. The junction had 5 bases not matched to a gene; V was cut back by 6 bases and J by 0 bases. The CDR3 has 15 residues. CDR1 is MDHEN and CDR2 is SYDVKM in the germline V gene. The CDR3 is CASRTGDYSNQPQHF. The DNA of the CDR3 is TGTGCCAGCAGAACAGGGGATTATAGCAATCAGCCCCAGCATTTT. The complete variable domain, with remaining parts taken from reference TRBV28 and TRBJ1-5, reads DVKVTQSSRYLVKRTGEKVFLECVQDMDHENMFWYRQDPGLGLRLIYFSYDVKMKEKGDIPEGYSVSREKKERFSLILESASTNQTSMYLCASRTGDYSNQPQHFGDGTRLSIL.

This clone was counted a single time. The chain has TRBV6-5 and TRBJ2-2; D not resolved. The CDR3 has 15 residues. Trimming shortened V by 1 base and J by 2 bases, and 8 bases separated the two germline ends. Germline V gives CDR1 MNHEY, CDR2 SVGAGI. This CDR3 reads CASSYLGINTGELFF. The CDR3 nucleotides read TGTGCCAGCAGTTACTTAGGGATAAACACCGGGGAGCTGTTTTTT.

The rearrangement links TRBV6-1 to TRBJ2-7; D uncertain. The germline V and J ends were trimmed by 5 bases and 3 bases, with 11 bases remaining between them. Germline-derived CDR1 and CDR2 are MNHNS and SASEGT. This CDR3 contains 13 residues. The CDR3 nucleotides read TGTGCCAGCAGTCCACAGACCTACTACGAGCAGTACTTC. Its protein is CASSPQTYYEQYF.

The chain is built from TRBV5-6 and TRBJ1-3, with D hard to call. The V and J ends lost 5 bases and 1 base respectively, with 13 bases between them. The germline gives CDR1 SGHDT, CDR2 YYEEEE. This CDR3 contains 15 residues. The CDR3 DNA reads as TGTGCCAGCAGTCCAGACGGAATATCTGGAAACACCATATATTTT. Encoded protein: CASSPDGISGNTIYF. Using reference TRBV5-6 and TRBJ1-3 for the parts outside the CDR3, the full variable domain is DAGVTQSPTHLIKTRGQQVTLRCSPKSGHDTVSWYQQALGQGPQFIFQYYEEEERQRGNFPDRFSGHQFPNYSSELNVNALLLGDSALYLCASSPDGISGNTIYFGEGSWLTVV.

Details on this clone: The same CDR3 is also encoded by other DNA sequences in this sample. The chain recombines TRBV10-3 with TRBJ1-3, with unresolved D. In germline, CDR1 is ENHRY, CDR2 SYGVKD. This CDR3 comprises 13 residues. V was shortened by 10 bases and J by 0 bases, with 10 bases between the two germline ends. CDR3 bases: TGTGCCACTAGGACGGCCTCTGGAAACACCATATATTTT. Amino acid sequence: CATRTASGNTIYF.

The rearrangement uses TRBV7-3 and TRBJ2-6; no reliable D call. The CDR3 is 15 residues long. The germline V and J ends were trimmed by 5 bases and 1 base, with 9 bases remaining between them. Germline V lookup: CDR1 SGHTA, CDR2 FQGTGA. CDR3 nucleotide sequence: TGTGCCAGCAGCCCCCGTCTTTCTGGGGCCAACGTCCTGACTTTC. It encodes CASSPRLSGANVLTF.

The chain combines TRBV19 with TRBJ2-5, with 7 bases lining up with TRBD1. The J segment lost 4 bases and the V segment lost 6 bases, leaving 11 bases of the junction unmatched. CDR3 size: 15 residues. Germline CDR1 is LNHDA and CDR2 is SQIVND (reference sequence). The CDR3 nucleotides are TGTGCCAGTAGCCAACAGGGGCGGAGAGGAGAGACCCAGTACTTC. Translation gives CASSQQGRRGETQYF.

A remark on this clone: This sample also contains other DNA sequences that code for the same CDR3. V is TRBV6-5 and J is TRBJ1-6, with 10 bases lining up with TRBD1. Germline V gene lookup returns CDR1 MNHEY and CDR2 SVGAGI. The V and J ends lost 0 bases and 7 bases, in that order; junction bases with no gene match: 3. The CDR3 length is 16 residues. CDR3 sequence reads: CASSYSGQGRNSPLHF. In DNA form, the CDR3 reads TGTGCCAGCAGTTACTCGGGACAGGGGCGGAATTCACCCCTCCACTTT.

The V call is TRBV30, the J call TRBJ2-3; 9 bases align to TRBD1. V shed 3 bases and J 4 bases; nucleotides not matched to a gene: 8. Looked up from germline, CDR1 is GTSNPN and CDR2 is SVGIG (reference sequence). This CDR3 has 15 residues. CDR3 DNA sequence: TGTGCCTGGAGAGCGGGACAGGGAATCCCAGATACGCAGTATTTT. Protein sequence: CAWRAGQGIPDTQYF. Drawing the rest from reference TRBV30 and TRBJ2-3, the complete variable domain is SQTIHQWPATLVQPVGSPLSLECTVEGTSNPNLYWYRQAAGRGLQLLFYSVGIGQISSEVPQNLSASRPQDRQFILSSKKLLLSDSGFYLCAWRAGQGIPDTQYFGPGTRLTVL.

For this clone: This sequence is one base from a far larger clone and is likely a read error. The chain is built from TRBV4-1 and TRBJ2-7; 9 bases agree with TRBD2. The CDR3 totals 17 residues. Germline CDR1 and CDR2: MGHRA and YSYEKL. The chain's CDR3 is CASSQDPSGGPSYKQYF. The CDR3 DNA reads TGCGCCAGCAGCCAAGATCCCAGCGGGGGGCCGTCCTACAAGCAGTACTTC.

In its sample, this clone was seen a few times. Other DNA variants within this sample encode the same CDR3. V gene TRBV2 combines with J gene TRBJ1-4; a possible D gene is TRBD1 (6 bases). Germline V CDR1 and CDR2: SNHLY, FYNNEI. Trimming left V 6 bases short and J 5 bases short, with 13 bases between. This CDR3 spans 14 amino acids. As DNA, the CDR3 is TGTGCCAGCAGGATACAGGGAACGAATGAAAAACTGTTTTTT. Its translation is CASRIQGTNEKLFF.

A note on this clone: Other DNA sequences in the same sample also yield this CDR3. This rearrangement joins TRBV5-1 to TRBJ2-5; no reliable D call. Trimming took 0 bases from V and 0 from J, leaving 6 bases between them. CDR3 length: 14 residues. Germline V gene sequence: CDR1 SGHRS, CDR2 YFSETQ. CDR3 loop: CASSLGAYQETQYF. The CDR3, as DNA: TGCGCCAGCAGCTTGGGAGCGTACCAAGAGACCCAGTACTTC.

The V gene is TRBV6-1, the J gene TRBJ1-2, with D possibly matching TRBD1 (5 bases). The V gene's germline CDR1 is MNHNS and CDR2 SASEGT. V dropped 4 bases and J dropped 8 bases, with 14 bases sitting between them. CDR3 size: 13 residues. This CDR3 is CASSGGTLGGYTF. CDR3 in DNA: TGTGCCAGCAGTGGCGGGACGCTGGGGGGCTACACCTTC.

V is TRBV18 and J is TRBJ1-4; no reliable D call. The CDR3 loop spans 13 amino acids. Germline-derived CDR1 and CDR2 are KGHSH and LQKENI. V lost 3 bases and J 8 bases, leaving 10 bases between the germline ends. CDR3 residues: CASSPIGGEKLFF. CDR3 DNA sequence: TGTGCCAGCTCACCTATCGGAGGGGAAAAACTGTTTTTT.

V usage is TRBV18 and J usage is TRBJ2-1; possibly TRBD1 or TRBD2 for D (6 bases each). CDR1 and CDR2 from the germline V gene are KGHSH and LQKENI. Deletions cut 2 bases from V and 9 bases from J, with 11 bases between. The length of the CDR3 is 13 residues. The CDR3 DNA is TGTGCCAGCTCACCAATACAGGGAGGTGAGCAGTTCTTC. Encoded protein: CASSPIQGGEQFF.

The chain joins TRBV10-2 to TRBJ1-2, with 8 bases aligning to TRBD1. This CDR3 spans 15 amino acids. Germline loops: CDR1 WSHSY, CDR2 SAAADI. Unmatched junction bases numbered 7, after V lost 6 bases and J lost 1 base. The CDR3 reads CASREAGGSNYGYTF. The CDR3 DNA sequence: TGCGCCAGCAGAGAGGCAGGGGGCAGTAACTATGGCTACACCTTC.

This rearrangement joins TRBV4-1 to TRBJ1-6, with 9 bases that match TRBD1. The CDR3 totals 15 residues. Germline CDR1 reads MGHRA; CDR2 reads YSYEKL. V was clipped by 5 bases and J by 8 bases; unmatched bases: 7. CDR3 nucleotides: TGCGCCAGCAGCGAGGGGGACAGGGTATATTCACCCCTCCACTTT. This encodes CASSEGDRVYSPLHF.

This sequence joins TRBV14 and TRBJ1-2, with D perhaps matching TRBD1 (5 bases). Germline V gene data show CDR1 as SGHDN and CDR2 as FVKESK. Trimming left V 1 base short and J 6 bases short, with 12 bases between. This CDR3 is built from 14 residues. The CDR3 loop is CASSQGYGGDGYTF. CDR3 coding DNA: TGTGCCAGCAGCCAAGGGTACGGAGGGGATGGCTACACCTTC. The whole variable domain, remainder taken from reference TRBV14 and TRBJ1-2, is EAGVTQFPSHSVIEKGQTVTLRCDPISGHDNLYWYRRVMGKEIKFLLHFVKESKQDESGMPNNRFLAERTGGTYSTLKVQPAELEDSGVYFCASSQGYGGDGYTFGSGTRLTVV.

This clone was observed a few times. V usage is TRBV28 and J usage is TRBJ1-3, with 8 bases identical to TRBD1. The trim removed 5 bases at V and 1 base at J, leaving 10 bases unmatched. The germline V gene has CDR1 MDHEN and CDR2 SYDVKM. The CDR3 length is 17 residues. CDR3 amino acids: CASSPSPGTGSGNTIYF. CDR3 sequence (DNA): TGTGCCAGCAGTCCCTCTCCCGGGACAGGTTCTGGAAACACCATATATTTT.

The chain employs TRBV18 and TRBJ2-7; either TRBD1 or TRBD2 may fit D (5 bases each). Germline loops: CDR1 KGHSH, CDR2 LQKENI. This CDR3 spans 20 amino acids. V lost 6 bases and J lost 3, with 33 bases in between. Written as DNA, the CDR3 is TGTGCCAGCTCCACCGGGGCGGGTTCCCAGAAAATTACGTCCCTCTACGAGCAGTACTTC. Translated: CASSTGAGSQKITSLYEQYF.

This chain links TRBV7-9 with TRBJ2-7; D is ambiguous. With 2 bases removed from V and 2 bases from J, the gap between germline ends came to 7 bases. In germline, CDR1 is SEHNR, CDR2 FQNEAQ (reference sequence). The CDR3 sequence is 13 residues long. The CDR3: CASSLSAAYEQYF. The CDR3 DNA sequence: TGTGCCAGCAGCTTATCGGCGGCCTACGAGCAGTACTTC.